This T cell receptor beta chain emerged from a study of yellow fever vaccine responses in identical twins (dated by TCRdb to the late 2010s). Background for the entire study: In the study, vaccine-responding T cell clones were precisely tracked in identical twins.

This clonotype appeared a few times. Its cognate antigen has yet to be identified. No much larger clone is present one base from it, and per-base qualities are unavailable. Libraries were built with RT-PCR. The listed sequencing device is Illumina HiSeq 2500. TCRdb applied fastp at Q25 and MiXCR to the public reads, then kept only in-frame beta chains. Every CDR3 protein is listed once, alongside the most common genes and DNA of its rows. Recorded for this sample are more than 2,000 distinct CDR3 sequences; around 78% of them occurred a single time. The ten biggest clones cover 3.5% of the sample. Results the study describes overall, beyond this receptor: According to the authors, in identical twins the way T cells responded to vaccination appeared partly convergent and partly personalized.

From the germline V gene, CDR1 is MGHRA and CDR2 is YSYEKL. Between the V and J ends, shortened by 0 bases and 7 bases respectively, the junction contains 13 bases. The CDR3 goes from the cysteine to the phenylalanine over 15 residues. Only the CDR3 DNA stays, 45 bases, in frame from base 1. Source: T cells from blood (PBMCs), unsorted or a sorted subset (not recorded which), taken before or after yellow fever vaccination (not recorded which). The sequence joins TRBV4-1 to TRBJ1-5; matching of 5 bases hints at TRBD1 as the D gene. This receptor was obtained from a woman aged 18-29 years who received the yellow fever vaccine. Donor details come from another sample of the same person, matched by shared clones. The CDR3 corresponds to CASSQEDSEIQPQHF. The sequenced DNA: TGCGCCAGCAGCCAAGAAGACAGTGAGATCCAGCCCCAGCATTTT.